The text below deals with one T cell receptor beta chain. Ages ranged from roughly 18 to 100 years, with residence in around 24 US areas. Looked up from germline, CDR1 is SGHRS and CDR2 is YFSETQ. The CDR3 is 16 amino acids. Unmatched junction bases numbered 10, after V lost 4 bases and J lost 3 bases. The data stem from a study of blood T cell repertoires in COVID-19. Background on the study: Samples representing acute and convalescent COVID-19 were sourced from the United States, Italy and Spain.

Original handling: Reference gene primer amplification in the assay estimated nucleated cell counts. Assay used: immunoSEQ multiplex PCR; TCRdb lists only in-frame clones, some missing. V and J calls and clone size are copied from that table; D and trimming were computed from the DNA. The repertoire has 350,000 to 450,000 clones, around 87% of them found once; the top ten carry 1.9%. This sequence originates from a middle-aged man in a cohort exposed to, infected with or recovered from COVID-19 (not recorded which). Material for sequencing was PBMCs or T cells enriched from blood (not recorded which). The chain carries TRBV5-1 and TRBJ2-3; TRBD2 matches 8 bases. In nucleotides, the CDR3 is TGCGCCAGCAGCGGGGGGACTAGTTTGAGGACAGATACGCAGTATTTT. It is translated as CASSGGTSLRTDTQYF.